This TCR beta chain is from a study of Ad26.COV2.S vaccination and SARS-CoV-2 variants (dated by TCRdb to 2020 to 2022). Broadly, across the study: Vaccine-arm donors were drawn from COV1001, a multicentre, randomized, double-blind, placebo-controlled phase I-IIa trial of Ad26.COV2.S in healthy adults. Ad26.COV2.S was given intramuscularly at 5x10^10 or 1x10^11 viral particles, as a single shot or as two shots 56 days apart. TCRbeta repertoire sequencing was used to assess the specificity and breadth of SARS-CoV-2-reactive T cell receptors after Ad26.COV2.S vaccination. A total of roughly 30 samples were included in the TCR-sequenced set, comprising 19 Ad26.COV2.S vaccine recipients, 5 placebo recipients and 8 SARS-CoV-2 convalescent individuals. Trial participants were randomized into five groups of five, in which low-dose or high-dose Ad26.COV2.S was given once or twice, or placebo was given on both occasions. Blinding of investigators to trial group allocation was maintained during experiments and outcome assessment. What the work shows at the level of the full study, not this receptor alone: Comparing responses between vaccine doses or regimens was not something the study was powered to do. After vaccination, substantial breadth of spike-specific CD8+ and CD4+ T cell responses was reported. The authors noted that total T cell responses may have been underestimated by the TCR breadth and depth analyses. Ad26.COV2.S recipients had higher spike-specific TCR breadth than placebo recipients (P = 0.0014). Non-spike TCR breadth was comparable between vaccine and placebo recipients, consistent with the vaccine containing only spike.

This clone is a singleton in its sample. Which antigen it targets is not known. Qualities for individual bases were not recorded, and no much larger clone is one base off. The sample's treatment or condition label, in plain terms: about 20 received Ad26.COV2.S at low or high dose, single or two shots; 5 received placebo; per-sample allocation not given. For vaccine and placebo recipients, the sequenced repertoires came from samples collected on day 63 after the first injection. Cohort 1b enrolled some 25 adults aged 18-55 years at a single site in Boston, USA, between 29 July and 7 August 2020. Ad26.COV2.S consisted of a replication-incompetent adenovirus type 26 vector by which a prefusion-stabilized SARS-CoV-2 spike protein from the original Wuhan strain was expressed. CDR1 and CDR2, looked up from the germline V gene, are MNHNS and SASEGT. The CDR3 spans 14 residues, from the cysteine through the phenylalanine. The CDR3 DNA has 42 bases and is translated from base 1. V is cut by 2 bases and J by 3 bases, and the space between the germline ends is 11 bases.

The immunoSEQ Assay was the method used to sequence TCRbeta CDR3 regions. After extraction, genomic DNA underwent amplification by bias-controlled multiplex PCR, followed by high-throughput sequencing. The authors' analysis ran thus. To quantify the absolute abundance of every unique TCRbeta CDR3 region, sequences were collapsed and filtered. Usable DNA was measured by amplifying reference genes present in all nucleated cells, and TCRbeta template counts were normalized to that usable DNA to estimate T cell fraction. Repertoire TCRs were annotated as SARS-CoV-2-specific by exact matching of V gene, CDR3 amino acid sequence and J gene to a known reactive TCR set. The reference SARS-CoV-2 TCR set was derived from MIRA and filtered for enrichment in COVID-19-positive ImmuneCODE repertoires, a step that removed public or cross-reactive TCRs. Drawing on the MIRA antigens, annotated TCRs were analysed further at the level of specific ORF or position within ORF. Depth was the summed frequency of annotated unique rearrangements, while breadth was defined as annotated unique rearrangements over total unique productive rearrangements. Two-sided Wilcoxon rank-sum tests were applied when comparing TCR breadth between groups. The table comes from immuneACCESS by way of TCRdb, which keeps in-frame sequences with V and J called. Part of the clones is missing from these tables; in studies checked, under half for an unresolved V gene and the rest for unknown reasons. That table is the source of V, J and clone size, and D and trimming were worked out from the DNA. The sample data list around 450,000 clones, and nearly 90% of these were observed just once. The top ten clones comprise approximately 1.7% of the sample.

The V gene is TRBV6-1 and the J gene is TRBJ2-7, and perhaps TRBD2 as D gene, on 6 matching bases. Material: peripheral blood, obtained in a trial of Ad26.COV2.S vaccine versus placebo. The source of this sequence is a person aged 18-65 years who received the Ad26.COV2.S COVID-19 vaccine or a placebo. The CDR3 region has the sequence CASSEIGRDYEQYF. The sequenced DNA is TGTGCCAGCAGTGAAATTGGGCGGGACTACGAGCAGTACTTC.